Below, 5 T cell receptor beta chains from the same sample are listed, as sequenced in a study of blood T cell repertoires in COVID-19. Assay: immunoSEQ multiplex PCR; the TCRdb copy retains only in-frame clones and omits some. The sample consists of approximately 110,000 clones, approximately 90% of them appearing once. The sequenced material came from peripheral blood. The receptors stem from a human donor in a cohort sampled during active COVID-19.

The chain employs TRBV18 and TRBJ2-7; a weak D match, TRBD1 (6 bases). The V gene lost 6 bases and the J gene lost 2 bases, with 17 bases spanning the gap. The CDR3 totals 15 residues. From germline, CDR1 is KGHSH and CDR2 LQKENI. The CDR3 loop is CASSLTQTGTYEQYF. The CDR3 DNA sequence: TGTGCCAGCTCGCTTACCCAAACAGGGACCTACGAGCAGTACTTC.

This clone was counted once. V usage is TRBV27 and J usage is TRBJ2-2; D call uncertain. V was cut by 1 base and J by 5 bases, with 5 bases left in between. Germline values: CDR1 MNHEY, CDR2 SMNVEV (reference sequence). The CDR3 runs to 13 residues. CDR3 DNA sequence: TGTGCCAGCAGTTTATTACGGACCGGGGAGCTGTTTTTT. This sequence encodes CASSLLRTGELFF.

V and J are TRBV27 and TRBJ2-3; TRBD2 is a possible D gene (6 bases). V lost 6 bases and J 1 base, leaving 14 bases between the germline ends. This CDR3 has 15 amino acids. Germline CDR1 is MNHEY and CDR2 is SMNVEV (reference sequence). The CDR3 DNA sequence: TGTGCCAGCAGGCCTACTAGCTTTGGCACAGATACGCAGTATTTT. Its protein product is CASRPTSFGTDTQYF.

V gene TRBV6-5 combines with J gene TRBJ1-1; TRBD1 matches at 8 bases. The CDR3 is 15 amino acids. Germline trimming cut 4 bases from V and 5 bases from J; bases unmatched to any gene: 9. Germline CDR1 and CDR2: MNHEY and SVGAGI. The CDR3 protein is CASSSRTGWMTEAFF. Written as DNA, the CDR3 is TGTGCCAGCAGTTCCCGGACAGGGTGGATGACTGAAGCTTTCTTT.

This clone has only a few counts. The J gene is TRBJ2-1, the V gene TRBV18; the match to TRBD1 covers 7 bases. CDR1 and CDR2 (germline): KGHSH, LQKENI. V was pared by 4 bases and J by 6 bases, with 3 bases of the junction left unmatched. CDR3 size: 13 residues. CDR3 in DNA: TGTGCCAGCTCACGACAGGGTCCCAATGAGCAGTTCTTC. It is translated as CASSRQGPNEQFF.